The next 30 T cell receptor beta chains were all read from a single sample in a study of cytomegalovirus exposure and HLA in healthy donors. Vbeta (60) and Jbeta (13) primers were used in the PCR. Sequenced by immunoSEQ multiplex PCR; TCRdb stores in-frame clones only, minus some. The table records approximately 120,000 clones, more than 75% of them present only once. Sequenced sample: PBMCs. These receptors were obtained from a woman in her fifties or sixties in good health and CMV-seropositive.

This chain's CDR3 is CASSEPLNEQFF. CDR3 in DNA: TGTGCCAGCAGTGAACCTCTAAATGAGCAGTTCTTC. The chain combines TRBV6-1 with TRBJ2-1; D is ambiguous. The CDR3 has 12 residues. Germline V CDR1 and CDR2: MNHNS, SASEGT. V lost 2 bases, J lost 7 bases, and 6 bases lay in between.

The CDR3 spells CAWSVLGTVNQPQHF. For the CDR3, the DNA is TGTGCCTGGAGTGTACTTGGGACAGTCAATCAGCCCCAGCATTTT. This chain joins TRBV30 and TRBJ1-5; TRBD1 agrees at 7 bases. Germline V CDR1 and CDR2: GTSNPN, SVGIG (reference sequence). The CDR3 is 15 residues long. Trimming at V came to 0 bases and at J to 3 bases, leaving 5 bases not matched to a gene. Based on the CDR3 plus reference TRBV30 and TRBJ1-5, the full variable domain is SQTIHQWPATLVQPVGSPLSLECTVEGTSNPNLYWYRQAAGRGLQLLFYSVGIGQISSEVPQNLSASRPQDRQFILSSKKLLLSDSGFYLCAWSVLGTVNQPQHFGDGTRLSIL.

The gene calls are TRBV12-5 and TRBJ2-1; TRBD1 might be the D (5 bases). The V end lost 3 bases, the J end lost 8 bases, and 11 bases lay between the germline ends. This CDR3 is built from 13 residues. Germline loops: CDR1 LGHNT, CDR2 FRNRAP. The CDR3 DNA reads as TGTGCTAGTGGTTTTGGGCAGGGCGATGAGCAGTTCTTC. Encoded protein: CASGFGQGDEQFF.

V usage is TRBV7-2 and J usage is TRBJ1-1, with D tentatively TRBD1 (5 bases). The CDR3 consists of 14 residues. Germline V gene data show CDR1 as SGHTA and CDR2 as FQGNSA. Trimming took 6 bases from V and 4 from J, leaving 15 bases between them. The CDR3 is CASSSFVGATEAFF. The CDR3 DNA sequence: TGTGCCAGCAGTTCTTTCGTTGGGGCCACTGAAGCTTTCTTT.

The V gene is TRBV19, the J gene TRBJ1-2; D unclear. Germline CDR1 LNHDA, CDR2 SQIVND (reference sequence). Trimming stripped 5 bases from V and 0 bases from J, with 13 bases between. The CDR3 sequence is 15 residues long. In DNA form, the CDR3 reads TGTGCCAGTAGTCCCCAGGCTTTAGCTAACTATGGCTACACCTTC. Translating gives CASSPQALANYGYTF. The full variable domain, its missing parts supplied by reference TRBV19 and TRBJ1-2, is DGGITQSPKYLFRKEGQNVTLSCEQNLNHDAMYWYRQDPGQGLRLIYYSQIVNDFQKGDIAEGYSVSREKKESFPLTVTSAQKNPTAFYLCASSPQALANYGYTFGSGTRLTVV.

For the CDR3, the DNA is TGTGCCTGGAGTGTAGGAGGCTATGAAAAACTGTTTTTT. It codes for CAWSVGGYEKLFF. V and J are TRBV30 and TRBJ1-4; D is ambiguous. The CDR3 runs to 13 residues. Trimming pared 0 bases from V and 6 bases from J, leaving 8 bases between. Germline loops: CDR1 GTSNPN, CDR2 SVGIG (reference sequence).

The rearrangement uses TRBV6-1 and TRBJ2-1; 7 bases agree with TRBD2. The CDR3 extends over 15 amino acids. Unmatched junction bases numbered 4, after V lost 1 base and J lost 4 bases. Per germline, CDR1 MNHNS and CDR2 SASEGT. The CDR3 coding sequence is TGTGCCAGCAGTGAAGGTCTAGCGGTATACAATGAGCAGTTCTTC. It is translated as CASSEGLAVYNEQFF.

V gene TRBV2 combines with J gene TRBJ2-5; 13 bases line up with TRBD2. V trimming: 6 bases; J trimming: 3 bases; junction bases outside the gene matches: 1. Germline V CDR1 and CDR2: SNHLY, FYNNEI. This CDR3 spans 14 amino acids. As DNA, the CDR3 is TGTGCCAGCAGGGGACTAGCGGGGAAAGAGACCCAGTACTTC. It encodes CASRGLAGKETQYF. The full variable domain, rest sourced from reference TRBV2 and TRBJ2-5, is EPEVTQTPSHQVTQMGQEVILRCVPISNHLYFYWYRQILGQKVEFLVSFYNNEISEKSEIFDDQFSVERPDGSNFTLKIRSTKLEDSAMYFCASRGLAGKETQYFGPGTRLLVL.

This clone was observed a single time. This chain uses TRBV9 with TRBJ2-7; D might be TRBD2 (5 bases). Germline lookup yields CDR1 SGDLS and CDR2 YYNGEE. The CDR3 has 13 residues. The V end lost 0 bases, the J end lost 5 bases, and 9 bases lay between the germline ends. In nucleotides, the CDR3 is TGTGCCAGCAGCGTAGGCCCACTAGACGAGCAGTACTTC. It codes for CASSVGPLDEQYF.

This chain links TRBV6-5 with TRBJ1-1; D is unresolved. Germline-derived CDR1 and CDR2 are MNHEY and SVGAGI. Trimming took 6 bases from V and 1 from J, leaving 9 bases between them. The CDR3 runs to 13 residues. CDR3 sequence reads: CASRYNRNTEAFF. Here the CDR3 DNA reads TGTGCCAGCAGGTATAACAGGAACACTGAAGCTTTCTTT.

This sequence joins TRBV4-2 and TRBJ2-1, with 11 bases matching TRBD2. This CDR3 is built from 19 residues. The junction had 10 bases not matched to a gene; V was cut back by 1 base and J by 2 bases. Germline lookup yields CDR1 LGHNA and CDR2 YNFKEQ. The CDR3 loop reads CASSQATSGVRSPYNEQFF. CDR3 DNA: TGTGCCAGCAGCCAAGCGACTAGCGGGGTTCGGAGCCCCTACAATGAGCAGTTCTTC.

The chain joins TRBV7-2 to TRBJ2-7; 13 nucleotides line up with TRBD2. The CDR3 covers 16 residues. Germline loops: CDR1 SGHTA, CDR2 FQGNSA. The ends lost 0 bases at V and 2 bases at J; junction bases unmatched: 1. The CDR3 loop reads CASSLATSGGAYEQYF. The CDR3 DNA is TGTGCCAGCAGCTTAGCCACTAGCGGGGGGGCCTACGAGCAGTACTTC.

The genes are TRBV27 and TRBJ1-4; D may be TRBD1 (6 bases). The CDR3 runs 16 residues. V dropped 0 bases and J dropped 6 bases, with 14 bases sitting between them. Germline CDR1 MNHEY, CDR2 SMNVEV (reference sequence). CDR3 sequence (DNA): TGTGCCAGCAGTTTATCGCCAGCAGGGGCGGATGAAAAACTGTTTTTT. Translating gives CASSLSPAGADEKLFF.

This chain uses TRBV6-6 with TRBJ1-4; possibly TRBD1 for D (6 bases). The CDR3 covers 14 residues. Germline lookup yields CDR1 MNHNY and CDR2 SVGAGI (reference sequence). The ends were cut back, 6 bases at V and 8 bases at J, with 16 bases in the middle. The CDR3 reads CASSLNDRIEKLFF. Here the CDR3 DNA reads TGTGCCAGCAGCCTTAACGACAGGATCGAAAAACTGTTTTTT.

The genes are TRBV5-6 and TRBJ2-7; 9 bases fit TRBD1. Germline V gives CDR1 SGHDT, CDR2 YYEEEE. The CDR3 extends over 14 amino acids. Losses at the gene ends were 4 bases for V and 4 bases for J; bases not matched to a gene: 6. In DNA, the CDR3 is TGTGCCAGCAGCACCGGGACAGGGAGGTACGAGCAGTACTTC. It specifies CASSTGTGRYEQYF. The full variable domain, completed using reference TRBV5-6 and TRBJ2-7, is DAGVTQSPTHLIKTRGQQVTLRCSPKSGHDTVSWYQQALGQGPQFIFQYYEEEERQRGNFPDRFSGHQFPNYSSELNVNALLLGDSALYLCASSTGTGRYEQYFGPGTRLTVT.

This chain links TRBV4-3 with TRBJ1-2; no definite D call. The CDR3 runs to 16 residues. V lost 0 bases to trimming and J lost 1 base, with 12 bases between them. The germline CDR1 and CDR2 sequences are LGHNA and YSLEER. For the CDR3, the DNA is TGCGCCAGCAGCCAAGATTCGGTCCGGGGTAACTATGGCTACACCTTC. This sequence encodes CASSQDSVRGNYGYTF.

This chain links TRBV11-2 with TRBJ1-1; D may be TRBD1 (5 bases). Germline values: CDR1 SGHAT, CDR2 FQNNGV. V was cut by 5 bases and J by 3 bases, with 13 bases left in between. The CDR3 covers 14 residues. In DNA, the CDR3 is TGTGCCAGCAGCGGTGGAGGGGTCTACACTGAAGCTTTCTTT. Translation gives CASSGGGVYTEAFF.

This chain connects TRBV18 to TRBJ2-5; D perhaps matches TRBD1 (8 bases). Germline loops: CDR1 KGHSH, CDR2 LQKENI. With 6 bases removed from V and 5 bases from J, the gap between germline ends came to 16 bases. The CDR3 spans 14 residues. The DNA of the CDR3 is TGTGCCAGCTCGCTCGGACAGGGAGGGGAGACCCAGTACTTC. This encodes CASSLGQGGETQYF.

This sequence joins TRBV5-8 and TRBJ1-4, with TRBD1 identical over 7 bases. V lost 0 bases and J lost 7; bases outside the gene matches: 0. The germline CDR1 and CDR2 sequences are SGHTS and YDEGEE. There are 13 residues in the CDR3. The CDR3, as DNA: TGTGCCAGCAGCTTGGGACAGGGTGAAAAACTGTTTTTT. Its protein product is CASSLGQGEKLFF.

The gene calls are TRBV5-1 and TRBJ2-1; the match to TRBD2 covers 16 bases. Germline CDR1 reads SGHRS; CDR2 reads YFSETQ. The CDR3 consists of 16 residues. The ends lost 4 bases at V and 7 bases at J; junction bases unmatched: 5. CDR3 bases: TGCGCCAGCAGCGGGGGGACTAGCGGGAGGGGTAATGAGCAGTTCTTC. It specifies CASSGGTSGRGNEQFF. The full variable domain, completed using reference TRBV5-1 and TRBJ2-1, is KAGVTQTPRYLIKTRGQQVTLSCSPISGHRSVSWYQQTPGQGLQFLFEYFSETQRNKGNFPGRFSGRQFSNSRSEMNVSTLELGDSALYLCASSGGTSGRGNEQFFGPGTRLTVL.

The rearrangement joins TRBV6-6 to TRBJ2-1; 8 bases are a match to TRBD2. Germline CDR1 reads MNHNY; CDR2 reads SVGAGI (reference sequence). There are 14 residues in the CDR3. The V gene end was trimmed by 5 bases and the J gene end by 8 bases; junction bases not matched to a gene: 8. The CDR3 sequence: CASSPPGLVDEQFF. The CDR3 region has the DNA TGTGCCAGCAGTCCCCCGGGACTAGTAGATGAGCAGTTCTTC.

The chain joins TRBV6-5 to TRBJ2-1; D not certain. The V end was cut by 2 bases, the J end by 8 bases, with 16 bases between. CDR1 and CDR2 (germline): MNHEY, SVGAGI. The CDR3 has 15 amino acids. The CDR3 protein is CASSYKGGHRDEQFF. The CDR3 bases are TGTGCCAGCAGTTACAAAGGCGGCCATAGAGATGAGCAGTTCTTC.

The chain has TRBV21-1 and TRBJ1-2; TRBD1, the D gene given by the table, was not confirmed from the DNA. TRBV21-1 is termed a pseudogene. The CDR3 covers 16 residues. CDR3 coding DNA: TGTGCCAGCAGCAAAGCGCTCGAACAGGGGAGGTCTGGCTACACCTTC. Translation: CASSKALEQGRSGYTF.

The genes are TRBV2 and TRBJ2-6; maybe TRBD2 (6 bases). Germline values: CDR1 SNHLY, CDR2 FYNNEI. The length of the CDR3 is 16 residues. Trimming removed 5 bases from V and 1 base from J, with 12 bases in between. CDR3 nucleotides: TGTGCCAGCAGTCGGGACTCCTTTTCTGGGGCCAACGTCCTGACTTTC. This encodes CASSRDSFSGANVLTF.

This chain links TRBV7-8 with TRBJ1-2; TRBD1 matches at 11 bases. V was pared by 4 bases and J by 4 bases, with 5 bases of the junction left unmatched. The CDR3 length is 15 residues. Germline V gives CDR1 SGHVS, CDR2 FQNEAQ. As DNA, the CDR3 is TGTGCCAGCAGCTCGGGGACAGGGGGTGGCTATGGCTACACCTTC. Protein: CASSSGTGGGYGYTF.

The rearrangement uses TRBV6-1 and TRBJ1-1; 7 bases map to TRBD1. V dropped 6 bases and J dropped 4; count of bases not matched to a gene: 14. The CDR3 is 16 residues long. Germline V gene sequence: CDR1 MNHNS, CDR2 SASEGT. CDR3 nucleotide sequence: TGTGCCAGCAGCGAAATTAACACCGACAGGGTCACTGAAGCTTTCTTT. It encodes CASSEINTDRVTEAFF.

V and J are TRBV5-1 and TRBJ1-5, with D possibly TRBD1 on 6 matching bases. This CDR3 is 14 amino acids long. V lost 3 bases and J 3 bases, leaving 10 bases between the germline ends. Germline V gene lookup returns CDR1 SGHRS and CDR2 YFSETQ. The CDR3 reads CASSSGQPNQPQHF. CDR3 coding DNA: TGCGCCAGCAGCTCCGGACAGCCCAATCAGCCCCAGCATTTT.

The chain employs TRBV7-9 and TRBJ2-1; perhaps TRBD2 as D (6 bases). Germline CDR1 SEHNR, CDR2 FQNEAQ (reference sequence). V was clipped by 10 bases and J by 4 bases, with 20 bases between them. CDR3 length: 15 residues. DNA of the CDR3: TGTGCCATTCCATTGGGGGGTCGAGGGTACAATGAGCAGTTCTTC. It translates to CAIPLGGRGYNEQFF.

V usage is TRBV6-6 and J usage is TRBJ2-1; 9 bases agree with TRBD2. The ends lost 5 bases at V and 2 bases at J; junction bases unmatched: 7. The CDR3 is 16 residues long. CDR1 MNHNY and CDR2 SVGAGI come from the germline V gene (reference sequence). The chain's CDR3 is CASSPRAGGTYNEQFF. As DNA, the CDR3 is TGTGCCAGCAGTCCCCGCGCGGGAGGGACCTACAATGAGCAGTTCTTC.

The chain has TRBV6-5 and TRBJ2-3; 7 bases agree with TRBD2. Trimming cost V 4 bases and J 5 bases; bases outside gene matches: 6. The CDR3 consists of 14 residues. CDR1 MNHEY and CDR2 SVGAGI come from the germline V gene. The CDR3 nucleotides are TGTGCCAGCAGTTCCCTTACGGGGGGAGATACGCAGTATTTT. Protein: CASSSLTGGDTQYF.